The entry below describes one T cell receptor beta chain. Antigen: not known. The sample is drawn from a study of T-cell memory formation after mild COVID-19. TCR alpha and TCR beta cDNA libraries with sample barcodes and UMIs came from 5'RACE using constant-segment primers. Using its own MiXCR run on the 5' RACE reads, TCRdb lists one record per CDR3 protein. The sample includes a few hundred thousand distinct CDR3 sequences, around 28% of them seen just once. Whole-study findings and limits: Contracting clones localized mainly to CM and EM when CD4+ and mainly to EMRA when CD8+. Clones contracting over day 15 to 85 were CD4/CD8 balanced, with later expanders leaning CD4+.

The CDR3 is 15 amino acids. V shed 4 bases and J 3 bases; nucleotides not matched to a gene: 3. The germline V gene encodes CDR1 KGHDR and CDR2 SFDVKD. The gene calls are TRBV24-1 and TRBJ2-1; 9 nucleotides agree with TRBD1. The sequenced sample was PBMCs or a T cell subset sorted from them (not recorded which). This clonotype was sampled from an adult woman who had mild COVID-19 (a few samples of this study predate the infection). Cell type and time point are not known. The chain's CDR3 is CATSEGQGFYNEQFF. CDR3 coding DNA: TGTGCCACCAGTGAGGGACAGGGATTCTACAATGAGCAGTTCTTC.